These T cell receptor beta chains were read from a single sample in a study of T cells in Graves' hyperthyroidism and ophthalmopathy. TCRdb processed the multiplex PCR reads anew with MiXCR; each CDR3 protein has one entry. The sample has hundreds of thousands of distinct CDR3 sequences, 20% seen once; the top ten hold roughly 47%. Sequenced: blood. Every receptor here comes from a man aged 35 to 55 with Graves' ophthalmopathy. CDR3s include the opening cysteine and the closing phenylalanine or tryptophan. The D gene is left open where the match is weak. Clone size is shown for a subset of rows, as once, few, many or a class of expanded clone.

d_gene	abundance	v_gene	j_gene	CDR3aa	CDR3nt
TRBD1	many	TRBV11-2	TRBJ1-1	CASSLPGQGEAFF	TGTGCCAGCAGCTTACCGGGACAGGGTGAAGCTTTCTTT
TRBD1	many	TRBV27	TRBJ2-5	CASSQGTGLQETQYF	TGTGCCAGCAGCCAAGGGACAGGCCTACAAGAGACCCAGTACTTC
-	-	TRBV18	TRBJ2-2	CASSRGGELFF	TGTGCCAGCTCACGCGGCGGGGAGCTGTTTTTT
-	many	TRBV7-8	TRBJ2-7	CASSLGGTDEQYF	TGTGCCAGCAGCTTAGGGGGTACCGACGAGCAGTACTTC
TRBD2	few	TRBV6-1	TRBJ2-5	CASSSTWGGETQYF	TGTGCCAGCAGTTCTACATGGGGGGGGGAGACCCAGTACTTC
TRBD2	many	TRBV2	TRBJ2-7	CASSVTSGKYEQYF	TGTGCCAGCAGTGTAACTAGCGGGAAATACGAGCAGTACTTC
-	many	TRBV27	TRBJ1-2	CASSLSGPSSLWGYTF	TGTGCCAGCAGTTTATCGGGACCCTCGTCTCTGTGGGGCTACACCTTC
TRBD1	-	TRBV12-3/TRBV12-4	TRBJ1-6	CASKIGAGGNNSPLHF	TGTGCCAGCAAAATTGGTGCAGGGGGAAATAATTCACCCCTCCACTTT
-	-	TRBV29-1	TRBJ1-4	CSANWGEKLFF	TGCAGCGCGAACTGGGGTGAAAAACTGTTTTTT
-	many	TRBV2	TRBJ1-2	CASNQRKSYGYTF	TGTGCCAGCAACCAAAGGAAGAGCTATGGCTACACCTTC
-	many	TRBV5-1	TRBJ2-7	CASSLDQREKGEQYF	TGCGCCAGCAGCTTGGACCAGAGGGAGAAGGGCGAGCAGTACTTC
-	-	TRBV7-8	TRBJ1-1	CASSPQSTANTEAFF	TGTGCCAGCAGCCCCCAATCGACAGCGAACACTGAAGCTTTCTTT
-	few	TRBV29-1	TRBJ2-3	CSVAYMSSTDTQYF	TGCAGCGTTGCCTACATGTCTAGCACAGATACGCAGTATTTT
-	-	TRBV6-1	TRBJ1-1	CAARAGAYTEAFF	TGTGCCGCTCGGGCAGGGGCGTACACTGAAGCTTTCTTT
-	-	TRBV6-1	TRBJ1-5	CASKGSNQPQHF	TGTGCCAGCAAGGGCAGCAATCAGCCCCAGCATTTT
-	few	TRBV28	TRBJ1-2	CASSFANRENYGYTF	TGTGCCAGCAGTTTTGCGAACAGGGAGAACTATGGCTACACCTTC
-	-	TRBV7-9	TRBJ2-3	CASEETSTDTQYF	TGTGCCAGCGAGGAGACTAGCACAGATACGCAGTATTTT
-	many	TRBV28	TRBJ2-1	CASSTGGPPNEQFF	TGTGCCAGCAGTACCGGGGGGCCCCCCAATGAGCAGTTCTTC
TRBD2	-	TRBV11-1	TRBJ2-3	CASSSPAGARTDTQYF	TGTGCCAGCAGCAGCCCAGCGGGGGCACGCACAGATACGCAGTATTTT
TRBD2	few	TRBV5-1	TRBJ2-2	CASSLAAGVPGELFF	TGCGCCAGCAGCTTGGCAGCGGGAGTCCCCGGGGAGCTGTTTTTT
TRBD1	few	TRBV11-2	TRBJ1-1	CASSFMAGTDKNTEAFF	TGTGCCAGCAGCTTTATGGCAGGGACAGATAAGAACACTGAAGCTTTCTTT
-	-	TRBV5-1	TRBJ1-5	CASSRELNQPQHF	TGCGCCAGCAGCCGAGAATTAAATCAGCCCCAGCATTTT
-	many	TRBV18	TRBJ2-1	CASSPEGKNEQFF	TGTGCCAGCTCACCTGAGGGGAAGAATGAGCAGTTCTTC
-	many	TRBV27	TRBJ1-1	CASRRPNTEAFF	TGTGCCAGCAGACGACCAAACACTGAAGCTTTCTTT
-	few	TRBV12-3/TRBV12-4	TRBJ2-5	CASSPSPTVREETQYF	TGTGCCAGCAGTCCCTCCCCGACAGTCAGAGAAGAGACCCAGTACTTC
-	few	TRBV6-1	TRBJ1-2	CASRSYGYTF	TGTGCCAGCAGGAGCTATGGCTACACCTTC
-	-	TRBV12-3/TRBV12-4	TRBJ1-3	CASSFPQGTGNTIYF	TGTGCCAGCAGTTTTCCCCAGGGGACTGGAAACACCATATATTTT
-	few	TRBV6-1	TRBJ1-2	CASSRDFSYGYTF	TGTGCCAGCAGTAGGGACTTCAGTTATGGCTACACCTTC
-	few	TRBV20-1	TRBJ1-5	CSATGQSYSNQPQHF	TGCAGTGCTACGGGACAAAGTTATAGCAATCAGCCCCAGCATTTT
TRBD1	many	TRBV29-1	TRBJ2-7	CSATGSYEQYF	TGCAGCGCGACAGGGTCCTACGAGCAGTACTTC
TRBD1	-	TRBV29-1	TRBJ2-1	CSVEGPGGYNEQFF	TGCAGCGTTGAGGGTCCAGGGGGATACAATGAGCAGTTCTTC
-	many	TRBV18	TRBJ2-5	CASSPPSVGETQYF	TGTGCCAGCTCACCACCGTCGGTGGGGGAGACCCAGTACTTC
-	many	TRBV30	TRBJ1-1	CAWSVLQATEAFF	TGTGCCTGGAGTGTCCTCCAGGCCACTGAAGCTTTCTTT
-	many	TRBV12-5	TRBJ2-1	CASSLAADNEQFF	TGTGCTAGCTCTCTTGCCGCGGACAATGAGCAGTTCTTC
TRBD2	-	TRBV6-2/TRBV6-3	TRBJ2-2	CASSPGLAGGYTGELFF	TGTGCCAGCAGTCCGGGACTAGCGGGAGGGTACACCGGGGAGCTGTTTTTT
TRBD2	many	TRBV20-1	TRBJ2-3	CSAPGLAGGSSTDTQYF	TGCAGTGCCCCGGGACTAGCGGGAGGATCTAGCACAGATACGCAGTATTTT
-	-	TRBV5-1	TRBJ1-6	CASSSLGRAFNSPLHF	TGCGCCAGCAGCTCTTTGGGCAGGGCCTTTAATTCACCCCTCCACTTT
TRBD2	-	TRBV6-1	TRBJ2-1	CASSGGQGLSYNEQFF	TGTGCCAGCAGTGGTGGGCAGGGACTATCTTACAATGAGCAGTTCTTC
TRBD2	many	TRBV11-2	TRBJ2-5	CASSLGGGDRETQYF	TGTGCCAGCAGCTTAGGGGGAGGGGATCGAGAGACCCAGTACTTC
TRBD2	many	TRBV7-6	TRBJ2-7	CASSLSPGGIYEQYF	TGTGCCAGCAGCTTAAGCCCGGGAGGGATCTACGAGCAGTACTTC
-	-	TRBV9	TRBJ1-4	CASSVSGVSEKLFF	TGTGCCAGCAGCGTGTCGGGAGTAAGTGAAAAACTGTTTTTT
-	many	TRBV12-3/TRBV12-4	TRBJ1-5	CASSPLGEQPQHF	TGTGCCAGCAGTCCCCTCGGAGAGCAGCCCCAGCATTTT
-	-	TRBV7-9	TRBJ1-1	CASSTRGDGLEAFF	TGTGCCAGCAGCACTAGAGGGGACGGGCTTGAAGCTTTCTTT
TRBD1	few	TRBV4-3	TRBJ2-1	CASSLGQGFMNEQFF	TGCGCCAGCAGCCTGGGACAGGGGTTTATGAATGAGCAGTTCTTC
TRBD2	many	TRBV11-2	TRBJ2-1	CASSRLAGGHRGVFF	TGTGCCAGCAGCCGACTAGCGGGAGGGCATCGAGGGGTGTTCTTC
-	few	TRBV7-2	TRBJ1-3	CASSYYSSGNTIYF	TGTGCCAGCAGCTACTACAGCTCTGGAAACACCATATATTTT
-	-	TRBV27	TRBJ2-6	CASSLSLQHSGANVLTF	TGTGCCAGCAGTTTATCCTTACAGCATTCTGGGGCCAACGTCCTGACTTTC
-	-	TRBV7-2	TRBJ1-5	CASSPRAQPQHF	TGTGCCAGCAGCCCCCGGGCTCAGCCCCAGCATTTT
-	few	TRBV6-6	TRBJ2-5	CASSYLGGHETQYF	TGTGCCAGCAGTTACTTGGGGGGGCATGAGACCCAGTACTTC
-	many	TRBV12-3/TRBV12-4	TRBJ2-5	CASSITYQETQYF	TGTGCCAGCAGTATAACGTACCAAGAGACCCAGTACTTC
TRBD2	few	TRBV5-1	TRBJ2-1	CASSWTRDYNEQFF	TGCGCCAGCAGCTGGACTAGGGACTACAATGAGCAGTTCTTC
-	many	TRBV6-2/TRBV6-3	TRBJ2-3	CASSYARELADTQYF	TGTGCCAGCAGTTATGCGCGGGAACTGGCAGATACGCAGTATTTT
-	many	TRBV6-1	TRBJ1-2	CASSPGGIEGYTF	TGTGCCAGCAGTCCCGGTGGGATTGAAGGCTACACCTTC
TRBD2	many	TRBV20-1	TRBJ2-1	CSATTGTSGRDAQFF	TGCAGTGCTACCACCGGGACTAGCGGGAGGGACGCGCAGTTCTTC